Below, 27 T cell receptor beta chains from the same sample are listed, as sequenced in a study of CD8 T cells in ankylosing spondylitis. These receptors' antigens are unknown. Whole-study findings and limits: It appeared that ankylosing spondylitis blood was characterized by a TCR beta motif of fewer than ten highly homologous variants.

From the 5' RACE reads, TCRdb called clonotypes with MiXCR, one entry per CDR3 protein. The sample records under 450,000 distinct CDR3 sequences, 17% being singletons. The specimen sequenced was blood, either unsorted or a sorted T cell fraction (not recorded which). The origin of the receptors is a male donor with ankylosing spondylitis.

The CDR3 DNA follows: TGTGCCAGCAGCCGACTAGCGGGGGAACGGGATACGCAGTATTTT. Protein product: CASSRLAGERDTQYF. The chain combines TRBV7-8 with TRBJ2-3, with 12 bases fitting TRBD2. With 5 bases clipped from V and 6 bases from J, the junction kept 6 bases outside the gene matches. The germline CDR1 and CDR2 sequences are SGHVS and FQNEAQ. The length of the CDR3 is 15 residues.

This clonotype was seen only a few times. The V call is TRBV4-2, the J call TRBJ2-1; D may match TRBD1 or TRBD2 (5 bases each). Deletions cut 3 bases from V and 6 bases from J, with 9 bases between. The CDR3 is 13 residues long. In germline, CDR1 is LGHNA, CDR2 YNFKEQ. This CDR3 reads CASSQPGPNEQFF. The CDR3 DNA follows: TGTGCCAGCAGCCAGCCGGGGCCCAATGAGCAGTTCTTC.

This chain joins TRBV20-1 and TRBJ2-7; 7 bases map to TRBD2. V trimming: 3 bases; J trimming: 0 bases; junction bases outside the gene matches: 2. Germline CDR1 DFQATT, CDR2 SNEGSKA (reference sequence). The CDR3 spans 13 residues. The CDR3 reads CSASAGDSYEQYF. For the CDR3, the DNA is TGCAGTGCTAGTGCGGGAGACTCCTACGAGCAGTACTTC.

This clonotype was found a few times. V usage is TRBV5-1 and J usage is TRBJ2-7; TRBD1 agrees at 8 bases. CDR3 length: 14 residues. Germline lookup yields CDR1 SGHRS and CDR2 YFSETQ. V was pared by 6 bases and J by 2 bases, with 7 bases of the junction left unmatched. The CDR3 nucleotides are TGCGCCAGCAACGAGGGACAGGCTACCTACGAGCAGTACTTC. This encodes CASNEGQATYEQYF.

The V gene is TRBV4-1, the J gene TRBJ2-7; D may be TRBD1 or TRBD2 (5 bases each). The germline V gene encodes CDR1 MGHRA and CDR2 YSYEKL. This CDR3 spans 16 amino acids. V dropped 0 bases and J dropped 0 bases, with 12 bases sitting between them. The CDR3 protein is CASSQDRGGRSYEQYF. The CDR3 DNA is TGCGCCAGCAGCCAAGACCGGGGCGGTCGCTCCTACGAGCAGTACTTC.

This chain links TRBV7-2 with TRBJ2-7, with TRBD2 identical over 10 bases. Germline V lookup: CDR1 SGHTA, CDR2 FQGNSA. The J segment lost 2 bases and the V segment lost 3 bases, leaving 10 bases of the junction unmatched. The CDR3 runs to 17 residues. The CDR3 nucleotides are TGTGCCAGCAGCTTTACTAGCGGGATTCCAACCCCCTACGAGCAGTACTTC. Translated, it gives CASSFTSGIPTPYEQYF.

This clonotype was picked up a small number of times. This chain joins TRBV6-1 and TRBJ1-2; D uncertain. Trimming shortened V by 5 bases and J by 4 bases, and 11 bases separated the two germline ends. CDR1 is MNHNS, CDR2 SASEGT, per germline. This CDR3 has 13 residues. DNA of the CDR3: TGTGCCAGCAGTACCGGTCCCTTCTATGGCTACACCTTC. Its protein product is CASSTGPFYGYTF.

This sequence joins TRBV5-5 and TRBJ2-3; D uncertain. The V gene lost 0 bases and the J gene lost 2 bases, with 10 bases spanning the gap. The CDR3 has 15 amino acids. Looked up from germline, CDR1 is SGHKS and CDR2 is YYEKEE (reference sequence). Written as DNA, the CDR3 is TGTGCCAGCAGCTTGGACGGATCGTACACAGATACGCAGTATTTT. It codes for CASSLDGSYTDTQYF.

The chain has TRBV9 and TRBJ1-2, with D possibly TRBD1 on 6 matching bases. The CDR3 totals 15 residues. From germline, CDR1 is SGDLS and CDR2 YYNGEE. Trimming pared 3 bases from V and 4 bases from J, leaving 16 bases between. The CDR3 protein is CASSAIRGGSYGYTF. CDR3 in DNA: TGTGCCAGCAGCGCCATCAGGGGCGGGAGCTATGGCTACACCTTC.

This clonotype was seen only a few times. The chain combines TRBV19 with TRBJ2-1, with TRBD2 identical over 8 bases. This CDR3 has 15 residues. V lost 4 bases, J lost 4 bases, and 6 bases stayed unmatched. Germline V gives CDR1 LNHDA, CDR2 SQIVND (reference sequence). CDR3 DNA: TGTGCCAGTAGTAGAGCGGGGGACCTGTACAATGAGCAGTTCTTC. Residues: CASSRAGDLYNEQFF.

This clonotype was counted between two and nine times. Relative to the germline gene, one junction end is altered; a read error may explain this. The chain couples TRBV7-7 to TRBJ2-5; possibly TRBD1 or TRBD2 for D (6 bases each). Germline V gives CDR1 SSHAT, CDR2 FNYEAQ (reference sequence). The CDR3 spans 15 residues. CDR3 bases: TGTGCTAGCAGCTACGGTAGAGGGGGGCAAGAGACCCAGTACTTC. Translated: CASSYGRGGQETQYF.

This clonotype was counted many times. This chain links TRBV7-2 with TRBJ2-1; the match to TRBD2 covers 9 bases. The germline CDR1 and CDR2 sequences are SGHTA and FQGNSA. This CDR3 has 15 amino acids. The junction had 6 bases not matched to a gene; V was cut back by 3 bases and J by 6 bases. CDR3 coding DNA: TGTGCCAGCAGCTTTATCGGCGGGAGGGGCAATGAGCAGTTCTTC. As protein: CASSFIGGRGNEQFF.

This clonotype was seen only a few times. The V call is TRBV20-1, the J call TRBJ2-7; D gene uncertain. CDR3 size: 14 residues. Trimming pared 3 bases from V and 4 bases from J, leaving 16 bases between. Germline-derived CDR1 and CDR2 are DFQATT and SNEGSKA (reference sequence). In nucleotides, the CDR3 is TGCAGTGCTAGGAGTACAGTCACGAGTTACGAGCAGTACTTC. Encoded protein: CSARSTVTSYEQYF.

In its sample, this clonotype was seen a few times. The V call is TRBV2, the J call TRBJ1-2; possible D gene TRBD1, 5 bases. This CDR3 has 11 residues. V shed 6 bases and J shed 8 bases, with 10 bases lying between them. Germline-derived CDR1 and CDR2 are SNHLY and FYNNEI. As DNA, the CDR3 is TGTGCCAGCAGCCCCAAGGGGGGCTACACCTTC. It specifies CASSPKGGYTF.

This clonotype was seen a few times. This chain uses TRBV20-1 with TRBJ2-5; D is perhaps TRBD1 or TRBD2 (7 bases each). V gave up 2 bases and J gave up 4 bases, with 17 bases separating them. The CDR3 consists of 15 residues. Germline CDR1 is DFQATT and CDR2 is SNEGSKA (reference sequence). The CDR3 nucleotides are TGCAGTGCTAGACCCCGGGGGGACAGACCAGAGACCCAGTACTTC. Its translation is CSARPRGDRPETQYF.

V and J are TRBV6-1 and TRBJ2-1; 7 nucleotides line up with TRBD2. This CDR3 spans 14 amino acids. Trimming took 7 bases from V and 3 from J; bases not matched to a gene: 6. Germline CDR1 is MNHNS and CDR2 is SASEGT. CDR3 sequence (DNA): TGTGCCAGCATCCGGGCTAGCGGCTACAATGAGCAGTTCTTC. Encoded protein: CASIRASGYNEQFF.

A few counts support this clonotype. V is TRBV12-3 or TRBV12-4 and J is TRBJ1-2; 8 bases align to TRBD1. This CDR3 spans 13 amino acids. With 6 bases clipped from V and 8 bases from J, the junction kept 8 bases outside the gene matches. CDR3 loop: CASSPGGAGGYTF. The CDR3, as DNA: TGTGCCAGCAGCCCAGGGGGCGCAGGGGGCTACACCTTC.

There are a few counts of this clonotype. The gene calls are TRBV6-5 and TRBJ2-3; D may be TRBD1 (6 bases). Germline CDR1 MNHEY, CDR2 SVGAGI. The CDR3 is made up of 14 amino acids. V shed 3 bases and J shed 4 bases, with 11 bases lying between them. The CDR3 sequence: CASSYGGASDTQYF. The CDR3, as DNA: TGTGCCAGCAGTTATGGGGGCGCCTCAGATACGCAGTATTTT.

The chain combines TRBV11-1 with TRBJ1-2, with TRBD1 matching over 9 bases. Looked up from germline, CDR1 is SGHAT and CDR2 is FQDESV (reference sequence). V dropped 5 bases and J dropped 8; count of bases not matched to a gene: 21. The CDR3 totals 18 residues. The CDR3: CASSNSGTGLGSVDGYTF. DNA of the CDR3: TGTGCCAGCAGCAACTCCGGGACAGGGTTGGGCTCAGTGGACGGCTACACCTTC.

This clonotype was picked up a small number of times. The rearrangement uses TRBV7-2 and TRBJ2-5; 7 bases are shared with TRBD1. The CDR3 spans 15 residues. V lost 5 bases to trimming and J lost 1 base; unmatched junction nucleotides: 7. Looked up from germline, CDR1 is SGHTA and CDR2 is FQGNSA. The CDR3, as DNA: TGTGCCAGCAGCCTGCACGGGACAGCCCAAGAGACCCAGTACTTC. Its translation: CASSLHGTAQETQYF.

This clonotype was seen a handful of times. The chain couples TRBV10-1 to TRBJ2-2; D uncertain. Germline V CDR1 and CDR2: WNHNN, SYGVQD (reference sequence). Trimming shortened V by 0 bases and J by 3 bases, and 14 bases separated the two germline ends. The CDR3 is 17 residues long. The CDR3: CASSESGKDLYTGELFF. The CDR3 DNA sequence: TGCGCCAGCAGTGAGTCTGGAAAGGACCTATACACCGGGGAGCTGTTTTTT.

V usage is TRBV27 and J usage is TRBJ2-7, with 12 bases aligning to TRBD2. The V and J ends lost 6 bases and 1 base, in that order; junction bases with no gene match: 4. The germline V gene encodes CDR1 MNHEY and CDR2 SMNVEV (reference sequence). This CDR3 contains 15 residues. CDR3 DNA sequence: TGTGCCAGCAGGAGTACTAGCGGGGGGTCCTACGAGCAGTACTTC. Amino acids: CASRSTSGGSYEQYF.

The chain combines TRBV3-1 with TRBJ1-6, with D maybe TRBD1 (6 bases). The CDR3 covers 15 residues. CDR1 is LGHDT, CDR2 YNNKEL, per germline (reference sequence). Trimming pared 6 bases from V and 3 bases from J, leaving 12 bases between. CDR3 residues: CASRTGTNYNSPLHF. The CDR3 DNA sequence: TGTGCCAGCAGAACCGGGACAAACTATAATTCACCCCTCCACTTT. Supplemented by reference TRBV3-1 and TRBJ1-6, the full variable domain reads DTAVSQTPKYLVTQMGNDKSIKCEQNLGHDTMYWYKQDSKKFLKIMFSYNNKELIINETVPNRFSPKSPDKAHLNLHINSLELGDSAVYFCASRTGTNYNSPLHFGNGTRLTVT.

This clonotype showed up many times. This rearrangement joins TRBV7-9 to TRBJ1-6; a weak D match, TRBD1 (5 bases). The CDR3 consists of 15 residues. CDR1 and CDR2 (germline): SEHNR, FQNEAQ (reference sequence). Trimming took off 4 bases at V and 6 bases at J, with 13 bases between the two ends. CDR3 residues: CASSSWGGVNSPLHF. The CDR3 bases are TGTGCCAGCAGCTCCTGGGGGGGGGTTAATTCACCCCTCCACTTT.

The rearrangement uses TRBV7-8 and TRBJ2-7; 13 bases fit TRBD2. This CDR3 spans 15 amino acids. The trim removed 5 bases at V and 3 bases at J, leaving 4 bases unmatched. Germline lookup yields CDR1 SGHVS and CDR2 FQNEAQ. CDR3 sequence reads: CASSQGLAGDYEQYF. The CDR3 DNA sequence: TGTGCCAGCAGCCAAGGACTAGCGGGAGACTACGAGCAGTACTTC.

The chain links TRBV12-3 or TRBV12-4 to TRBJ1-6, with D uncertain. With 3 bases removed from V and 9 bases from J, the gap between germline ends came to 9 bases. The CDR3 length is 13 residues. The CDR3 reads CASSFDVSSPLHF. The CDR3 DNA follows: TGTGCCAGCAGTTTCGACGTCTCTTCACCCCTCCACTTT.

In this sample, this clonotype turned up a few times. This chain links TRBV3-1 with TRBJ1-6; D is unclear. Deletions cut 4 bases from V and 8 bases from J, with 9 bases between. CDR1 is LGHDT and CDR2 is YNNKEL in the germline V gene (reference sequence). This CDR3 contains 13 residues. Written as DNA, the CDR3 is TGTGCCAGCAGCCGAGAAATATATTCACCCCTCCACTTT. Translated, it gives CASSREIYSPLHF.